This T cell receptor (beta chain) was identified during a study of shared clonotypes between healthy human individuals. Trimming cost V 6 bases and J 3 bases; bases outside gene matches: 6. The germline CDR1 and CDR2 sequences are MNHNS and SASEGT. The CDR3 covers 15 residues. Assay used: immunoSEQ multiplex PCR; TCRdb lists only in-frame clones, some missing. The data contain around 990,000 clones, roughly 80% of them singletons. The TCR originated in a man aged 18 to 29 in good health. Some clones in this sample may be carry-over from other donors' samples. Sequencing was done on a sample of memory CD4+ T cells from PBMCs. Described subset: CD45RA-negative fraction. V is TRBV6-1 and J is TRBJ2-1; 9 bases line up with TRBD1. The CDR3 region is CASRPGQGFYNEQFF. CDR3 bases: TGTGCCAGCAGGCCAGGACAGGGGTTCTACAATGAGCAGTTCTTC.